A selection of T cell receptor beta chains follows, all from one sample in a study of cytomegalovirus exposure and HLA in healthy donors. Assay: immunoSEQ multiplex PCR; the TCRdb copy retains only in-frame clones and omits some. The sample includes 100,000 or so clones, 60% to 75% of them seen just once. Specimen: PBMCs. The receptors here all came from a woman aged 40 to 49 in good health and CMV-seronegative. Both conserved end residues are part of each CDR3. Fields, in order: V gene, CDR3 length, J gene, CDR3 protein.

TRBV11-2	15	TRBJ2-7	CASSLGQGRAYEQYF
TRBV9	14	TRBJ2-5	CASSVPRGGETQYF
TRBV28	15	TRBJ2-7	CASTRGGIAKYEQYF
TRBV2	15	TRBJ1-3	CASSEGQSSGNTIYF
TRBV4-1	18	TRBJ1-2	CASSQEGLLGQANYGYTF
TRBV10-1	16	TRBJ2-7	CASSEVVTSGAYEQYF
TRBV9	14	TRBJ2-3	CASGTGGGTDTQYF
TRBV6-5	14	TRBJ1-5	CASSYLGGNQPQHF
TRBV6-5	12	TRBJ1-2	CASSHRARGYTF
TRBV13	18	TRBJ2-7	CASSFGTGIAGGPNEQYF
TRBV2	14	TRBJ2-7	CAQAASGRDYEQYF
TRBV5-6	16	TRBJ2-3	CASSLGSGLITDTQYF
TRBV30	12	TRBJ1-1	CAWEQGFTEAFF
TRBV18	14	TRBJ2-7	CASSPGLASYEQYF
TRBV11-3	16	TRBJ2-7	CASSPGLAGGRYEQYF
TRBV7-3	15	TRBJ2-3	CASSGGQGSTDTQYF
TRBV18	15	TRBJ1-1	CASSPTSGANTEAFF
TRBV11-2	13	TRBJ2-1	CASSLNLYNEQFF
TRBV4-2	16	TRBJ2-4	CASSRKRQEIPNIQYF
TRBV9	15	TRBJ2-7	CASSVEGGEGYEQYF
TRBV29-1	15	TRBJ2-7	CSVEDRRTRVYEQYF
TRBV30	16	TRBJ2-2	CAWSSGTGFLTGELFF
TRBV4-2	15	TRBJ2-1	CASSSAGGGASEQFF
TRBV6-4	18	TRBJ1-4	CASKPRVVPQRRGEKLFF
TRBV19	15	TRBJ2-1	CASSMGQLDGNEQFF
TRBV5-4	13	TRBJ2-1	CASSLRGGNEQFF
TRBV18	13	TRBJ1-1	CASSPTVNTEAFF
TRBV13	15	TRBJ2-1	CASRTSGLTYNEQFF
TRBV4-3	15	TRBJ2-1	CASSQQPWIAGEQFF
TRBV5-8	14	TRBJ1-6	CASSVDQGYSPLHF
TRBV25-1	12	TRBJ1-6	CASSDQASPLHF
TRBV5-5	13	TRBJ2-5	CASSWTSGETQYF
TRBV7-9	19	TRBJ2-1	CASSLAFGGTGDYYNEQFF
TRBV6-6	16	TRBJ2-3	CASSDYPGQRGDTQYF
TRBV6-1	12	TRBJ2-7	CASSEALDEQYF
TRBV6-5	13	TRBJ2-1	CASRVRGYNEQFF
TRBV7-9	17	TRBJ1-2	CSSSPSGGGVANYGYTF
TRBV19	15	TRBJ1-3	CASSIARDSGNTIYF
TRBV6-5	13	TRBJ2-3	CASNRGLTDTQYF
TRBV29-1	15	TRBJ2-5	CSVGGTTGAVETQYF
TRBV10-3	15	TRBJ1-3	CASSGRGKTGNTIYF
TRBV21-1	19	TRBJ2-1	CASSKVTSGDLPPFNEQFF
TRBV2	16	TRBJ2-4	CASTRRVIRVEHIQYF
TRBV7-2	15	TRBJ2-7	CASSFSGTGVLEQYF
TRBV2	15	TRBJ2-1	CAGGPAGGPYNEQFF
TRBV14	16	TRBJ2-7	CASSVLTIQGADEQYF
TRBV10-2	15	TRBJ2-5	CASSDLHSPLETQYF
TRBV5-1	15	TRBJ2-1	CASSSPGLAENEQFF
TRBV7-8	13	TRBJ2-7	CASSLPGKDEQYF
TRBV4-2	14	TRBJ2-7	CASSQGEGKKEQYF
TRBV30	12	TRBJ2-7	CAWSNYGYEQYF
TRBV6-1	18	TRBJ2-3	CASSVRGGVVLSTDTQYF
TRBV10-2	15	TRBJ2-5	CASSELAVPGETQYF
TRBV4-1	14	TRBJ2-5	CASSQDNSPGTQYF
TRBV28	15	TRBJ2-1	CASSLGLAFIVEQFF
TRBV7-6	16	TRBJ2-5	CASSLGGTGIQETQYF
TRBV28	16	TRBJ1-2	CASRLPVEGASGGYTF